This T cell receptor beta chain appears in the sequencing data of a study of blood T cell repertoires in COVID-19. Sequencing was performed with immunoSEQ multiplex PCR; in TCRdb, only in-frame clones are kept and a portion is missing. The sample includes 250,000 to 350,000 clones, about four fifths seen only once; the top ten take approximately 14%. The V gene's germline CDR1 is SGHVS and CDR2 FQNEAQ. The CDR3 has 13 amino acids. V was shortened by 5 bases and J by 4 bases, with 11 bases between the two germline ends. The V gene is TRBV7-8, the J gene TRBJ1-2; tentative D call: TRBD1 (6 bases). The origin of this receptor is a person between 65 and 79 years old with COVID-19, enrolled during active disease. Sequencing was performed on peripheral blood. CDR3 nucleotide sequence: TGTGCCAGCAGCGATGGGGGCACCTATGGCTACACCTTC. Translated: CASSDGGTYGYTF.